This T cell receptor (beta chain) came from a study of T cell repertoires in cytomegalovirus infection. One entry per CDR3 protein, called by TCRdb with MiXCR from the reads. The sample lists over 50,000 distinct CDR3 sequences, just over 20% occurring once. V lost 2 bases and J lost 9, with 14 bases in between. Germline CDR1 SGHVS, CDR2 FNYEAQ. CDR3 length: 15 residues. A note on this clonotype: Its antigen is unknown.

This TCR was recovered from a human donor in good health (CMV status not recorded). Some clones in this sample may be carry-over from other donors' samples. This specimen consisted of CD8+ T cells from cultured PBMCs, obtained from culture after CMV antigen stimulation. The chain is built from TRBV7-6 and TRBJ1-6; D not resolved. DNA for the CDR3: TGTGCCAGCAGCTTACACACATGGATGTCTTCACCCCTCCACTTT. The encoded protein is CASSLHTWMSSPLHF. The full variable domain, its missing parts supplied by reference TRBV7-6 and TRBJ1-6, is GAGVSQSPRYKVTKRGQDVALRCDPISGHVSLYWYRQALGQGPEFLTYFNYEAQQDKSGLPNDRFSAERPEGSISTLTIQRTEQRDSAMYRCASSLHTWMSSPLHFGNGTRLTVT.